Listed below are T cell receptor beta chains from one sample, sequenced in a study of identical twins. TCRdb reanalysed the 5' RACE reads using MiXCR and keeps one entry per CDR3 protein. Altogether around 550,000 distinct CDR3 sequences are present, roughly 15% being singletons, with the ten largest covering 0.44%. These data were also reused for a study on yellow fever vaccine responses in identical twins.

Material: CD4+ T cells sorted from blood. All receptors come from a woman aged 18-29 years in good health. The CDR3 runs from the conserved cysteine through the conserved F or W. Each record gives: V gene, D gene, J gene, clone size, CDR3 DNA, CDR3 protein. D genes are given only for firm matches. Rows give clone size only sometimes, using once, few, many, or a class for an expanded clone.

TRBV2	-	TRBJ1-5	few	TGTGCCAGCAGTGATGGGATAAGCAATCAGCCCCAGCATTTT	CASSDGISNQPQHF
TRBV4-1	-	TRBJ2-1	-	TGCGCCAGCAGCCAAGATCAGGGCAGGGGATACAATGAGCAGTTCTTC	CASSQDQGRGYNEQFF
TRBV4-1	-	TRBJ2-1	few	TGCGCCAGCAGCCAAGATAACCGGGTCAGCTCCTACAATGAGCAGTTCTTC	CASSQDNRVSSYNEQFF
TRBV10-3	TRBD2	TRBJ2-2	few	TGTGCCATCAATCCGGGACTAGCGACCGGGGAGCTGTTTTTT	CAINPGLATGELFF
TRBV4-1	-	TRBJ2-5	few	TGCGCCAGCAGCCAAGATATAGGACCGAGGAACCAAGAGACCCAGTACTTC	CASSQDIGPRNQETQYF
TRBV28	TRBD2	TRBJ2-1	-	TGTGCCAGCAGTTTATTGTTGCTAGCGGGGGACTACAATGAGCAGTTCTTC	CASSLLLLAGDYNEQFF
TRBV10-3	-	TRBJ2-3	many	TGTGCCATCCAGGACCCGGGACAAAGCACAGATACGCAGTATTTT	CAIQDPGQSTDTQYF
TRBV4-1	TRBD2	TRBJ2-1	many	TGCGCCAGCAGCCAAGATATGTTTTCTAGCGGGAACAATGAGCAGTTCTTC	CASSQDMFSSGNNEQFF
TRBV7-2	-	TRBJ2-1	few	TGTGCCAGCAGCATTACGAAATCGGGGGCGAATGAGCAGTTCTTC	CASSITKSGANEQFF
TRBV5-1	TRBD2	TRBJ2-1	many	TGCGCCAGCAGCGAAAATAGCGGGAGACCCTACAATGAGCAGTTCTTC	CASSENSGRPYNEQFF
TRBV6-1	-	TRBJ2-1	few	TGTGCCAGCACCACACAGGGTGACTACAATGAGCAGTTCTTC	CASTTQGDYNEQFF
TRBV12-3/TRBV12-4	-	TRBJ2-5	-	TGTGCCAGCAGTCCGCGACTGGGACCAGAGACCCAGTACTTC	CASSPRLGPETQYF
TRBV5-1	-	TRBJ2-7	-	TGCGCCAGCAGCAATGACATAAGCTCCTACGAGCAGTACTTC	CASSNDISSYEQYF
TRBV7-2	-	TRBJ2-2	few	TGTGCCAGCAGCTTTCCGGGGAGAAGCACCGGGGAGCTGTTTTTT	CASSFPGRSTGELFF
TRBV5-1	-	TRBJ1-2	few	TGCGCCAGCAGCTTGGCGGCAGCCTTTAACTATGGCTACACCTTC	CASSLAAAFNYGYTF
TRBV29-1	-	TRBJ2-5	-	TGCAGCGTTGGGGACTTTAAAGAGACCCAGTACTTC	CSVGDFKETQYF
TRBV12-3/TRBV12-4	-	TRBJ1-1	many	TGTGCCAGCAGTTTTGGCCTCGTGAACACTGAAGCTTTCTTT	CASSFGLVNTEAFF
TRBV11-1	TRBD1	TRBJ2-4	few	TGTGCCAGCAGCTTAGCTGGGCAACAACAGGGGCCCAAAAACATTCAGTACTTC	CASSLAGQQQGPKNIQYF
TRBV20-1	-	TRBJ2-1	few	TGCAGTGCTAGAGGGGGGACGGCGGAGGGGAATGAGCAGTTCTTC	CSARGGTAEGNEQFF
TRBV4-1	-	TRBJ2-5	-	TGCGCCAGCAGCCAAGGTTTCGGGGCTATCCAAGAGATCCAGTACTTC	CASSQGFGAIQEIQYF
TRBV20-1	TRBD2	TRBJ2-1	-	TGCAGTGCCAGAAGCGGGGGGGCTCGTGATGAGCAGTTCTTC	CSARSGGARDEQFF
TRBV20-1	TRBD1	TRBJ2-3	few	TGCAGTGCTGGTCGACAGGGTACAGATACGCAGTATTTT	CSAGRQGTDTQYF
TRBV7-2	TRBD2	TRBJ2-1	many	TGTGCCAGCAGTGCAGGACTAGCGGTGAACAATGAGCAGTTCTTC	CASSAGLAVNNEQFF
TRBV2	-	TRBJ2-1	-	TGTGCCAGCTCCGAAGGGGTCGTGAATGAGCAGTTCTTC	CASSEGVVNEQFF
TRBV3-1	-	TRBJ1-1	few	TGTGCCAGCAGCCAAGCTGTCTTCCCGAACACTGAAGCTTTCTTT	CASSQAVFPNTEAFF
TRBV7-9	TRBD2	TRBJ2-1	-	TGTGCCAGCAGCCCGGGACTAGCGGGAGCTTCTTACAATGAGCAGTTCTTC	CASSPGLAGASYNEQFF
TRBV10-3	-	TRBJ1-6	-	TGTGCCATCAGTGGAGGCAGACTAAATAATTCACCCCTCCACTTT	CAISGGRLNNSPLHF
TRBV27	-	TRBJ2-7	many	TGTGCCAGCAGTACCTCGGGACTTTCCTCTTACGAGCAGTACTTC	CASSTSGLSSYEQYF
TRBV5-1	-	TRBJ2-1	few	TGCGCCAGCAGCCGGGCCTACAATGAGCAGTTCTTC	CASSRAYNEQFF
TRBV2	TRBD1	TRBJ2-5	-	TGTGCCAGCAGCTTTAACACCGGGACAGGAGTCCAAGAGACCCAGTACTTC	CASSFNTGTGVQETQYF
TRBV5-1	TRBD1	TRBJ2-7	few	TGCGCCAGCAGCTTGGGGGGGACAGGTTCTTCCTACGAGCAGTACTTC	CASSLGGTGSSYEQYF
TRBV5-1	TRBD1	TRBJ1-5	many	TGCGCCAGCAGCTTGGGGGACAGGGTGGATCAGCCCCAGCATTTT	CASSLGDRVDQPQHF
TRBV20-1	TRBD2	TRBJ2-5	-	TGCAGTGCTAGAGTCAGGGCGGGAGTGGCGGAGACCCAGTACTTC	CSARVRAGVAETQYF
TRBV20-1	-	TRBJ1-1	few	TGCAGTGCTAGGGGTGTGGCGAACACTGAAGCTTTCTTT	CSARGVANTEAFF